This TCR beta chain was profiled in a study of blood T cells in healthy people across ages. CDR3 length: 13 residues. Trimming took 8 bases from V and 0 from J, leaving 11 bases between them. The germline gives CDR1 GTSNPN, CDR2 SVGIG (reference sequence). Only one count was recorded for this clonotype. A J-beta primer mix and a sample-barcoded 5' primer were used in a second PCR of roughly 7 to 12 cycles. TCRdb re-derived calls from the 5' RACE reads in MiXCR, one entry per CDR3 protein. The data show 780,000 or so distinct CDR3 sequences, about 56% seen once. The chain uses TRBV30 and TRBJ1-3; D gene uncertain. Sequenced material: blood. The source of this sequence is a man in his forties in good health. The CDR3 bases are TGTGCCCTAGCCGGGGACTCTGGAAACACCATATATTTT. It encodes CALAGDSGNTIYF.